The 7 T cell receptor beta chains below were found in one sample sequenced in a study of blood T cell repertoires in COVID-19. The data were produced by immunoSEQ multiplex PCR, yet TCRdb's version contains in-frame clones alone and is incomplete. The table has 45,000 to 55,000 clones, over 70% seen once; the top ten hold about 16%. Source material: peripheral blood. Receptors were obtained from a human donor with active or convalescent COVID-19. The donor label of this sample is uncertain.

J is TRBJ2-3 and V is TRBV7-3, with 16 nucleotides matching TRBD2. Germline trimming cut 5 bases from V and 4 bases from J; bases unmatched to any gene: 6. Germline lookup yields CDR1 SGHTA and CDR2 FQGTGA. The CDR3 has 17 residues. CDR3 coding DNA: TGTGCCAGCAGCCCTGACGGGACTAGCGGGAGGGCAGATACGCAGTATTTT. This translates into CASSPDGTSGRADTQYF.

The chain recombines TRBV19 with TRBJ1-2, with TRBD1 matching 7 bases. V lost 1 base to trimming and J lost 7 bases; unmatched junction nucleotides: 9. The germline V gene encodes CDR1 LNHDA and CDR2 SQIVND (reference sequence). This CDR3 has 15 amino acids. In DNA, the CDR3 is TGTGCCAGTAGTATAGGGGACAGCCTGCTCTCTGGCTACACCTTC. Its protein is CASSIGDSLLSGYTF.

V is TRBV28 and J is TRBJ1-2; possible D gene TRBD1, 6 bases. Per the germline V gene, CDR1 is MDHEN and CDR2 is SYDVKM. The CDR3 is made up of 16 amino acids. The V and J ends lost 6 bases and 2 bases respectively, with 19 bases between them. The CDR3 loop is CASSIGGKGVNYGYTF. CDR3 sequence (DNA): TGTGCCAGCAGCATAGGGGGTAAGGGGGTAAACTATGGCTACACCTTC.

The chain recombines TRBV6-5 with TRBJ1-5, with 9 bases that match TRBD1. Trimming removed 6 bases from V and 6 bases from J; junction bases left unmatched: 6. This CDR3 is 14 amino acids long. CDR1 and CDR2 from the germline V gene are MNHEY and SVGAGI. This CDR3 reads CASRGTGQTQPQHF. The CDR3 nucleotides are TGTGCCAGCAGAGGGACAGGGCAAACTCAGCCCCAGCATTTT.

This clone appeared a few times. This chain connects TRBV10-3 to TRBJ2-2; 8 nucleotides line up with TRBD1. The V segment lost 9 bases and the J segment 3 bases; nucleotides outside the gene matches: 12. The CDR3 runs 16 residues. From germline, CDR1 is ENHRY and CDR2 SYGVKD. In DNA form, the CDR3 reads TGTGCCATGTCTACCCCGACAGGGGCCGACACCGGGGAGCTGTTTTTT. It translates to CAMSTPTGADTGELFF.

The chain combines TRBV5-1 with TRBJ2-7; 9 bases map to TRBD1. V shed 3 bases and J 4 bases; nucleotides not matched to a gene: 5. This CDR3 has 14 amino acids. The germline CDR1 and CDR2 sequences are SGHRS and YFSETQ. The CDR3 protein is CASSWDREKYEQYF. CDR3 sequence (DNA): TGCGCCAGCAGCTGGGACAGGGAGAAGTACGAGCAGTACTTC.

By proportion, this clone is medium-sized. The rearrangement uses TRBV27 and TRBJ1-5; possibly TRBD1 for D (5 bases). Germline CDR1 reads MNHEY; CDR2 reads SMNVEV (reference sequence). The V gene lost 5 bases and the J gene lost 9 bases, with 26 bases spanning the gap. The CDR3 extends over 17 amino acids. CDR3 in DNA: TGTGCCAGCAGTCCAAAGAATCCCGGGACTGACTTGAGGCCCCAGCATTTT. Translating it yields CASSPKNPGTDLRPQHF.